Given below is one T cell receptor beta chain in context. This clonotype is hyperexpanded (1% or more). Per-base qualities were not stored, and no clone one base away is much larger. The data originate from a study of T cells during gluten challenge in celiac disease listed by TCRdb under 2017. For context, the study as a whole: Paired single-cell TCR sequencing was performed for more than 5 challenge participants showing a significant rise in HLA-DQ:gluten tetramer-binding T cells. Blood was collected at baseline, day 6 and day 14 of the challenge, whereas duodenal biopsies were collected at baseline and day 14. On the Illumina MiSeq, paired-end 250 bp sequencing was performed for single-cell libraries and paired-end 300 bp sequencing was performed for bulk libraries.

To study recall of gluten-specific T cells, treated celiac disease patients who were on a gluten-free diet went through a 14-day oral dietary gluten challenge. Live lamina propria cells were gated as tetramer-binding CD3+ CD8- CD4+ T cells, excluding CD11c, CD14, CD15, CD19 and CD56 cells. Cells were sorted on an Aria II cell sorter as single cells, and also in bulk when tetramer-positive cells were relatively numerous. At baseline and again on day 14, several duodenal biopsies were taken from each challenged patient. Cryopreserved lamina propria cell suspensions were obtained from biopsies through removal of epithelium with EDTA, digestion with collagenase, homogenization and filtration. Before tetramer-binding CD4+ T cells were sorted, thawed cells were stained with a pool of PE-conjugated HLA-DQ:gluten tetramers presenting immunodominant gluten epitopes. The CDR3 runs 14 amino acids, cysteine and phenylalanine included. Kept here is only the CDR3 DNA, which spans 42 bases and is read in frame from base 1. V lost 6 bases and J lost 9 bases, and the count of bases not matched to a germline gene is 14. CDR1 and CDR2 were assigned from the germline V gene (reference sequence) as DFQATT and SNEGSKA.

The receptor library was made with single-cell sequencing. Instrument on record: Illumina MiSeq. Paired single-cell TCR-alpha and TCR-beta sequences were amplified by three nested PCRs with multiplexed primers covering all TRA and TRB V genes. As for how the authors treated the data: Selected pRESTO steps were used to preprocess reads, and IMGT/HighV-QUEST was used to assign V, D, J genes and CDR3 junctions. Single cells were retained only when identified as valid singletons with at most three chains, each chain being supported by 100 or more reads. A clonotype was defined by identical paired TCR-alpha/beta nucleotide sequences, and sharing across patients of only 0.15% to 0.2% pointed to negligible cross-contamination. In samples containing more than 20 cells, repertoire diversity was estimated using an undersampling-corrected Shannon index. The public reads were quality trimmed at Q25 with fastp and then assembled into clones with MiXCR by TCRdb, keeping productive beta chains. Rows are unified per CDR3 protein, each entry keeping the most common DNA and genes. The V and J calls here are based on TCRdb, not the publication. The sample profile shows 250 to 300 distinct CDR3 sequences; about half of them were found once. Of the sample, approximately 65% is held by the ten largest clones.

General study outcomes and caveats: A peak in circulating gluten-specific T cells was observed on day 6, and the day-6 repertoire appeared to be composed largely of expanded preexisting memory clonotypes. Clonal expansion rose on day 6, as shown by reduced sample-corrected Shannon diversity of circulating gluten-specific T cells. Across the 7 patients, about 12-44% of single-cell TCR-alpha/beta clonotypes seen at the latest time point had also been present at baseline, compared with 52-55% in the bulk data.

The specimen was gluten-specific CD4+ T cells sorted from the duodenum using tetramers, collected at baseline or on day 14 of gluten challenge (not recorded which). Rearrangement joined TRBV20-1 to TRBJ2-1; 7 of the junction bases match TRBD1. This receptor was taken from a female donor with celiac disease. The CDR3: CSAERTYAGGEQFF. The nucleotide sequence is given as TGCAGTGCAGAACGGACATACGCAGGGGGTGAGCAGTTCTTC.